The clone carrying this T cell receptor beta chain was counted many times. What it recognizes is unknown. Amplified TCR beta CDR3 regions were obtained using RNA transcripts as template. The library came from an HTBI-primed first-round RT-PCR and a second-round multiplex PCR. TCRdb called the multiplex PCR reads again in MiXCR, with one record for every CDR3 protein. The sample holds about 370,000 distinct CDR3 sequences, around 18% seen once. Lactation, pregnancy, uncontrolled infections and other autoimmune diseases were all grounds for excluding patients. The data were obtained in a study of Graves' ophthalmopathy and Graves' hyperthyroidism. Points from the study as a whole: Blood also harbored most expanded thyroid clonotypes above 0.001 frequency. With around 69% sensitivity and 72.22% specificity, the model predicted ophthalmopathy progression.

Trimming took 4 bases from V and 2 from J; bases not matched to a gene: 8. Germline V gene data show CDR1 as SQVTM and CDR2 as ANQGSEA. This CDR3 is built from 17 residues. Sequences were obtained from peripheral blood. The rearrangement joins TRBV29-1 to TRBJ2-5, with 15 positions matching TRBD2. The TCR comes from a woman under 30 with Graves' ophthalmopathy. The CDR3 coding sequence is TGCAGCGTTGGCCGAGGACTAGCGGGAGGGAATCAAGAGACCCAGTACTTC. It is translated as CSVGRGLAGGNQETQYF.